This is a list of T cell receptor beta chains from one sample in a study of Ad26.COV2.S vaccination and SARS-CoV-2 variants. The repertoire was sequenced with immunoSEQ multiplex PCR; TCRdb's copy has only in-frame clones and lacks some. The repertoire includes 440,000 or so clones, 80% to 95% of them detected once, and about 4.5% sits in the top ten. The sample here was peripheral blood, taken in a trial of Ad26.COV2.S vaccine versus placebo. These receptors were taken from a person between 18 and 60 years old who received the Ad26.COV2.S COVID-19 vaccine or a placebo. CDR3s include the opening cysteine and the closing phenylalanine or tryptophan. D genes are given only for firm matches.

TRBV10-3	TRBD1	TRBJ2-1	CATGTGPNEQFF
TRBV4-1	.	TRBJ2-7	CASSQVSSYEQYF
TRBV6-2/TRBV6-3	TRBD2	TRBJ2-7	CASSSGLAGRYEQYF
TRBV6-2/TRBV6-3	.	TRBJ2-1	CASSYSALAGNEQFF
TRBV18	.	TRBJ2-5	CASSPGNRQETQYF
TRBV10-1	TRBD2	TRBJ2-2	CASSPFTLASGRSTGELFF
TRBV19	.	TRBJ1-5	CASRPRAGAINQPQHF
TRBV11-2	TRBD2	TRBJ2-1	CASNLDAGTSKIEQFF
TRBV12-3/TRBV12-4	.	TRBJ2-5	CASSLNSEETQYF
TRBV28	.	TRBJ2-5	CASSLWTEQETQYF